This T cell receptor beta chain came from a study of prognosis after radiotherapy for stage I lung cancer. Study-wide background: About a dozen patients' tumors were adenocarcinoma, and six to eight patients' tumors were squamous cell carcinoma.

Sample share makes this clonotype medium-sized. Amplicons of TCR beta CDR3 were generated from genomic DNA by two-round multiplex PCR. Individual primers that were specific to each TRBV and TRBJ gene served in first-round PCR. In TCRdb, the multiplex PCR reads were re-called with MiXCR into one record per CDR3 protein. The sample shows about 22,000 distinct CDR3 sequences, approximately 45% of them seen only once. The CDR3 runs to 11 residues. Between the trimmed V and J ends, which lost 3 bases and 6 bases, there was a span of 6 bases. The TCR comes from a donor at least 50 years old with non-small cell lung cancer. This chain uses TRBV12-3 or TRBV12-4 with TRBJ2-7, with D perhaps matching TRBD2 (5 bases). Material: PBMCs, obtained before or after stereotactic body radiation therapy (not recorded which). In DNA form, the CDR3 reads TGTGCCAGCAGTTTCGCGGGCGAGCAGTACTTC. Protein: CASSFAGEQYF.